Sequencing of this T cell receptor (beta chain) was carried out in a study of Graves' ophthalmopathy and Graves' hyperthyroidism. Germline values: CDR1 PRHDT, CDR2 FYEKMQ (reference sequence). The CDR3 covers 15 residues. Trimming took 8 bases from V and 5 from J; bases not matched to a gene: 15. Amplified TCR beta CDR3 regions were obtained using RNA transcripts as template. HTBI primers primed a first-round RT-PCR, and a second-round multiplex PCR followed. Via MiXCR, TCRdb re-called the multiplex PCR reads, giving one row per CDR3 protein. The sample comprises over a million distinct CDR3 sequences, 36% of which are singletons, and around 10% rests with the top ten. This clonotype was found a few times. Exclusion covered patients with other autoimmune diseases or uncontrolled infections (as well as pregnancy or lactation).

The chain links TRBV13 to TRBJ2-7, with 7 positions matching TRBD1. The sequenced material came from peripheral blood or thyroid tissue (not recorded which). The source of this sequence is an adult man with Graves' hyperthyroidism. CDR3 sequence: CASERQGNRKDEQYF. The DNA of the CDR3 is TGTGCCAGCGAGAGACAGGGAAATCGTAAGGACGAGCAGTACTTC. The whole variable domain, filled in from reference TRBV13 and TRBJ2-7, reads AAGVIQSPRHLIKEKRETATLKCYPIPRHDTVYWYQQGPGQDPQFLISFYEKMQSDKGSIPDRFSAQQFSDYHSELNMSSLELGDSALYFCASERQGNRKDEQYFGPGTRLTVT.